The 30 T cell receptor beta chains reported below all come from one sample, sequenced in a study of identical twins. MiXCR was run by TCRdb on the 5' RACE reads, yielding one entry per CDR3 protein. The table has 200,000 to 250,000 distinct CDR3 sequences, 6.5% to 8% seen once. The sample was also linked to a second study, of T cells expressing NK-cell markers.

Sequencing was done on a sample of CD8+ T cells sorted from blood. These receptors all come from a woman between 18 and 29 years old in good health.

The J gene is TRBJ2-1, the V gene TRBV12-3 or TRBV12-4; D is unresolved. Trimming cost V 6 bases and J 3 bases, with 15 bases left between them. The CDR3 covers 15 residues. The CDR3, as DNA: TGTGCCAGCAGCTACGGACGCGGATACTACAATGAGCAGTTCTTC. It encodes CASSYGRGYYNEQFF.

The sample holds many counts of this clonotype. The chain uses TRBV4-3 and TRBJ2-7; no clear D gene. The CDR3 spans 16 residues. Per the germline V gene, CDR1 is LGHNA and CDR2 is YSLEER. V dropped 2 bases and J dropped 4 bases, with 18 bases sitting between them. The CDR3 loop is CASSQTTETRRYEQYF. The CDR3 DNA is TGCGCCAGCAGCCAAACCACCGAGACCCGACGGTACGAGCAGTACTTC.

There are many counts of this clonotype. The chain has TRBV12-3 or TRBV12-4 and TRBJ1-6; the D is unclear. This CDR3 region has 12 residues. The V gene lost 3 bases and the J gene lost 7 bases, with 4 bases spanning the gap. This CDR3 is CASSLGNSPLHF. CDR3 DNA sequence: TGTGCCAGCAGTTTGGGGAATTCACCCCTCCACTTT.

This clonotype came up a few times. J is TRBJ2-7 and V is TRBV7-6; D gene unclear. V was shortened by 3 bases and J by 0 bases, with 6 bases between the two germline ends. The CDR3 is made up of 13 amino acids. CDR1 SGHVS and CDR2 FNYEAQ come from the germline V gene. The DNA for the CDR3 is TGTGCCAGCAGCTTCCGGGCCTCCTACGAGCAGTACTTC. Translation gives CASSFRASYEQYF.

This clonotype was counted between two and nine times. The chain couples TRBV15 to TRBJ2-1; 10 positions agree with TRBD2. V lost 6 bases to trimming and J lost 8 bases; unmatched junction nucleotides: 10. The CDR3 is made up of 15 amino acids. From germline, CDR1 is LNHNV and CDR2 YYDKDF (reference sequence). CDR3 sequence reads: CATREASGGAHEQFF. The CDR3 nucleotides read TGTGCCACCAGAGAAGCCAGCGGGGGGGCCCATGAGCAGTTCTTC.

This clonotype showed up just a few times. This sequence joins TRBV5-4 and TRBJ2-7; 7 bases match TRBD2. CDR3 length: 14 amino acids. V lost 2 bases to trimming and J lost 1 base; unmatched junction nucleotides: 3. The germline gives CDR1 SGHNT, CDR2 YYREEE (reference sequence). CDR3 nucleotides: TGTGCCAGCAGCTTTCGAGCGGGATCCTACGAGCAGTACTTC. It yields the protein CASSFRAGSYEQYF.

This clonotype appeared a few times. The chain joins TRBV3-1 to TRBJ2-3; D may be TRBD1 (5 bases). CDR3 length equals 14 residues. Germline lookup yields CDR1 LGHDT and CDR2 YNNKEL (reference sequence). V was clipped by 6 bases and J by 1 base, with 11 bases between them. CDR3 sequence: CASRGALRTDTQYF. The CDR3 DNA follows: TGTGCCAGCAGAGGGGCTTTACGCACAGATACGCAGTATTTT.

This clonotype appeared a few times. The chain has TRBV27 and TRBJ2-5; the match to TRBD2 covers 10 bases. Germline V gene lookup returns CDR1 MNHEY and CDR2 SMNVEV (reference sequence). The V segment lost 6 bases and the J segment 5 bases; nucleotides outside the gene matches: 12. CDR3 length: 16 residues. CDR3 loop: CASRRLSSGRYETQYF. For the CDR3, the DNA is TGTGCCAGCAGGAGGCTCTCTAGCGGGAGATATGAGACCCAGTACTTC.

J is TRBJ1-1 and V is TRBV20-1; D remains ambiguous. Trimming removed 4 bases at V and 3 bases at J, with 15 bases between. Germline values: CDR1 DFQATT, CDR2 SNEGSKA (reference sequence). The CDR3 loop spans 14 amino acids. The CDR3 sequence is CSATRGTDYTEAFF. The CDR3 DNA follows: TGCAGTGCTACCCGTGGAACGGACTACACTGAAGCTTTCTTT.

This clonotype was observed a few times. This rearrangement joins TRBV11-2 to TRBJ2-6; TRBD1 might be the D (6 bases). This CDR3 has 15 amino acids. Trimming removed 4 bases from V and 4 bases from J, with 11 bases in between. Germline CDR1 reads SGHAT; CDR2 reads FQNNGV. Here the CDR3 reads CASSSTGPGANVLTF. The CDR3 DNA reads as TGTGCCAGCAGCTCTACAGGGCCCGGGGCCAACGTCCTGACTTTC.

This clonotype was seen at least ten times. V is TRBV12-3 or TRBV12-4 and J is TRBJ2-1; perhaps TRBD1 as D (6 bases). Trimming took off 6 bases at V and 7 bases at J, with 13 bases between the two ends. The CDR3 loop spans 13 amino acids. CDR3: CASRRGGTNEQFF. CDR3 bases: TGTGCCAGCAGAAGAGGGGGTACTAATGAGCAGTTCTTC.

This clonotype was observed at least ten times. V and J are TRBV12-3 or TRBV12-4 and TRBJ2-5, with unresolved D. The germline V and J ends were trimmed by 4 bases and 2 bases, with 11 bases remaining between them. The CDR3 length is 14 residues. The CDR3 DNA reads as TGTGCCAGCAGTTCCCTACTAACACAAGAGACCCAGTACTTC. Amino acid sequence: CASSSLLTQETQYF.

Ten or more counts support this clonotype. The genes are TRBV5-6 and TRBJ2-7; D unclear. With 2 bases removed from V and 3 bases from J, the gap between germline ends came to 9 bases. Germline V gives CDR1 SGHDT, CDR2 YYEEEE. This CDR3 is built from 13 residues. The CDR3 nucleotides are TGTGCCAGCAGCTTCGGAGCTAGCTACGAGCAGTACTTC. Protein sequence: CASSFGASYEQYF.

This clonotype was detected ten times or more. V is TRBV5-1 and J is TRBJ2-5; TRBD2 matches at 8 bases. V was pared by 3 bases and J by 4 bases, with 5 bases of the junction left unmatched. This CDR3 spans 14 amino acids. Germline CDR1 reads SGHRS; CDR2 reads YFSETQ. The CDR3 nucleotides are TGCGCCAGCAGCTCCGGACTAGCCGCAGAGACCCAGTACTTC. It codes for CASSSGLAAETQYF.

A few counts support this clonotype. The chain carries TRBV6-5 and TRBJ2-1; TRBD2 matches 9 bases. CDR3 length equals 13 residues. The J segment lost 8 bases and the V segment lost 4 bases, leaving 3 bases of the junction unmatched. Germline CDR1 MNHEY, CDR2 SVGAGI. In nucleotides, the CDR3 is TGTGCCAGCAGTTCTTTAGCGGGAGATGAGCAGTTCTTC. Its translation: CASSSLAGDEQFF.

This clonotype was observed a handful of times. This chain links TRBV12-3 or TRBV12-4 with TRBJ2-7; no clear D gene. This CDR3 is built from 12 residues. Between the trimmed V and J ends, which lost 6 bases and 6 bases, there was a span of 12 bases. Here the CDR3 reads CASSFDRREQYF. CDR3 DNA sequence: TGTGCCAGCAGCTTCGACCGGCGCGAGCAGTACTTC.

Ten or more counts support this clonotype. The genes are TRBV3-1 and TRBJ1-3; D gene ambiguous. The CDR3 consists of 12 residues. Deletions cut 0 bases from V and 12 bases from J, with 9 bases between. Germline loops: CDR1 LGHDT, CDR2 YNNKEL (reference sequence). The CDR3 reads CASSQDGRGIYF. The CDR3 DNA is TGTGCCAGCAGCCAAGATGGACGAGGCATATATTTT.

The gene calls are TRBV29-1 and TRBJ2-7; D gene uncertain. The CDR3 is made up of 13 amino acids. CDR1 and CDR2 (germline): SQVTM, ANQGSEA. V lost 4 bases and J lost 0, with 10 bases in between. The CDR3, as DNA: TGCAGCGTTGCAGGTGGAGCCTCCTACGAGCAGTACTTC. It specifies CSVAGGASYEQYF.

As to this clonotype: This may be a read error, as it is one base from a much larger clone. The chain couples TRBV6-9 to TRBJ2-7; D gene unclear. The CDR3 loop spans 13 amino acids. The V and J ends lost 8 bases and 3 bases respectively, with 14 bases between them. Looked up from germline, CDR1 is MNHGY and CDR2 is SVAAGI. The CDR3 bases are TGTGCCAGCGGTCCCGGACCGTACTACGAGCAGTACTTC. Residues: CASGPGPYYEQYF.

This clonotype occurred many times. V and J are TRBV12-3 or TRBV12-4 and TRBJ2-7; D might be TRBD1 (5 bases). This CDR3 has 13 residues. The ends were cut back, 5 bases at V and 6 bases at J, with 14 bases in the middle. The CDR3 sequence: CASSGAGFREQYF. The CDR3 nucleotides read TGTGCCAGCAGTGGGGCAGGGTTCCGCGAGCAGTACTTC.

The CDR3, as DNA: TGTGCCAGTACCCAGGATCATTACACCGGGGAGCTGTTTTTT. This sequence encodes CASTQDHYTGELFF. This rearrangement joins TRBV19 to TRBJ2-2; D gene unclear. The germline V and J ends were trimmed by 7 bases and 3 bases, with 12 bases remaining between them. This CDR3 is built from 14 residues. Germline V CDR1 and CDR2: LNHDA, SQIVND (reference sequence).

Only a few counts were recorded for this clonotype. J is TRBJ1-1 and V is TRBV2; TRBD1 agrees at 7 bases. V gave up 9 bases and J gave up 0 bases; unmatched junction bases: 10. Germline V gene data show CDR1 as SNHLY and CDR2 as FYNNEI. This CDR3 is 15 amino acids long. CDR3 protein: CARRLPGQLNTEAFF. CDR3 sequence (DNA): TGTGCCAGAAGACTCCCGGGACAGCTGAACACTGAAGCTTTCTTT.

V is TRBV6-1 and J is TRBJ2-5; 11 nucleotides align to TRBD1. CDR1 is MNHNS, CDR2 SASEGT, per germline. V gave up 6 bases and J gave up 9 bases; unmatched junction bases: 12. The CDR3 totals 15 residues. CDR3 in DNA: TGTGCCAGCAGCGACGGGACAGGGGGTTTGGGGGCCCAGTACTTC. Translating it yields CASSDGTGGLGAQYF.

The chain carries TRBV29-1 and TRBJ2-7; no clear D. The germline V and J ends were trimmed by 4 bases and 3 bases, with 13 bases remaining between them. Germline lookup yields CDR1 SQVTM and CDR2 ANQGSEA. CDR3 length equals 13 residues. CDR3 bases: TGCAGCGTTGCGAGCAATGCGGACTACGAGCAGTACTTC. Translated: CSVASNADYEQYF.

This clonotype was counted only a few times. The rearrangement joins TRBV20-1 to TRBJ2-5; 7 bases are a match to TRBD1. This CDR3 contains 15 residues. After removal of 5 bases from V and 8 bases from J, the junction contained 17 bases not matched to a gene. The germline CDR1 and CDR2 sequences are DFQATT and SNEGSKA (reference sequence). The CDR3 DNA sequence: TGCAGTGCTCCGGGACAGCCCCCCTCGACTCGTACCCAGTACTTC. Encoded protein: CSAPGQPPSTRTQYF.

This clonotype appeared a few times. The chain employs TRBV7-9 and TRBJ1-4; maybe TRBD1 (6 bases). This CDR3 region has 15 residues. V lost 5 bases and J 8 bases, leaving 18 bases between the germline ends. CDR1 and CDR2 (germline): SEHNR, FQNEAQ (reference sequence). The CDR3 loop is CASSPLTGLGEKLFF. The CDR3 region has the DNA TGTGCCAGCAGCCCCTTGACAGGTTTGGGAGAAAAACTGTTTTTT.

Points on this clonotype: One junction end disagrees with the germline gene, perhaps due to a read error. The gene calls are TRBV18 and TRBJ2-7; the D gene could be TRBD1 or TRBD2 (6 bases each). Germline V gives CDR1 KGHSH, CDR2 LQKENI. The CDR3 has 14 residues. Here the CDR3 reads CASSPPGGELERSF. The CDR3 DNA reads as TGTGCCAGCTCACCACCGGGGGGCGAGTTGGAAAGAAGCTTC.

In DNA, the CDR3 is TGCGCCAGCAGCCAAAGGACAGGGGGGTCTGAAGCTTTCTTT. It codes for CASSQRTGGSEAFF. This chain links TRBV4-3 with TRBJ1-1; the match to TRBD1 covers 10 bases. There are 14 residues in the CDR3. Germline CDR1 is LGHNA and CDR2 is YSLEER. With 2 bases clipped from V and 6 bases from J, the junction kept 3 bases outside the gene matches.

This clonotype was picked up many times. Here the CDR3 reads CASTYDLETQYF. The DNA for the CDR3 is TGTGCCAGCACATACGATTTGGAGACCCAGTACTTC. The rearrangement links TRBV7-9 to TRBJ2-5; unclear D gene. Trimming shortened V by 7 bases and J by 5 bases, and 11 bases separated the two germline ends. Germline V gene sequence: CDR1 SEHNR, CDR2 FQNEAQ (reference sequence). The CDR3 spans 12 residues.

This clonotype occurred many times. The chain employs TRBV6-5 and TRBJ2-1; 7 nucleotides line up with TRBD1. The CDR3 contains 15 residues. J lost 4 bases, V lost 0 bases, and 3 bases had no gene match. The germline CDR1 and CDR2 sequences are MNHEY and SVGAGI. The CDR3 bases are TGTGCCAGCAGTTACTCGGCAGGGGGTTACAATGAGCAGTTCTTC. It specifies CASSYSAGGYNEQFF.